This T cell receptor (beta chain) was recorded in a study of cytomegalovirus exposure and HLA in healthy donors. Study details: The same platform was used for the 120 validation repertoires and the approximately 670 first-cohort repertoires, a later analysis reported.

Profiling relied on immunoSEQ multiplex PCR, and the TCRdb table lists in-frame clones only, not all of them. Among a few hundred thousand clones, 80% to 95% were seen once, and the ten largest hold more than 0.85%. The CDR3 covers 15 residues. CDR1 and CDR2 from the germline V gene are MGHRA and YSYEKL. V lost 4 bases to trimming and J lost 0 bases, with 12 bases between them. This sequence was found in a woman under 30 in good health and CMV-seronegative. The sample was PBMCs. The chain uses TRBV4-1 and TRBJ2-5; D is perhaps TRBD1 (6 bases). This CDR3 is CASSRSDSHQETQYF. CDR3 in DNA: TGCGCCAGCAGCCGATCGGACAGCCACCAAGAGACCCAGTACTTC.